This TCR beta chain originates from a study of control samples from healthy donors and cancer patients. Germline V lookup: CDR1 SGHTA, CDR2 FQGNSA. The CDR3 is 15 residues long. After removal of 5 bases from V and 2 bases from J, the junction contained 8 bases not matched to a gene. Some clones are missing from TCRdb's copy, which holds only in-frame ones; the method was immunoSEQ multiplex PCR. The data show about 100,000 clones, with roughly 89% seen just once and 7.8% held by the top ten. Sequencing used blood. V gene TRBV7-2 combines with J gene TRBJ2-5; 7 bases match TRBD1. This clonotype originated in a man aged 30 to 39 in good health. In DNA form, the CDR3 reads TGTGCCAGCAGCCAATTGGGACAGAGACAAGAGACCCAGTACTTC. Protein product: CASSQLGQRQETQYF.